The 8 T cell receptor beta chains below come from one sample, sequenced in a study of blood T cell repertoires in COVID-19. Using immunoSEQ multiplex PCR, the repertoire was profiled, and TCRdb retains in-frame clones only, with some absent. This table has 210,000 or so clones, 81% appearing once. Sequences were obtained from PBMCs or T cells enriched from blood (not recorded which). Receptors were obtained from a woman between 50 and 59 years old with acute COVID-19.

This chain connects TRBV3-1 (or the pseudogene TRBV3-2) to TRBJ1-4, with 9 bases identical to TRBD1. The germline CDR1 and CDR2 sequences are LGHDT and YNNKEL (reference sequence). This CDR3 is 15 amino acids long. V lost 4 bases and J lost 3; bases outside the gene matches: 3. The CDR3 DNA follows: TGTGCCAGCAGCCCGGACAGGGGTTCTAATGAAAAACTGTTTTTT. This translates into CASSPDRGSNEKLFF.

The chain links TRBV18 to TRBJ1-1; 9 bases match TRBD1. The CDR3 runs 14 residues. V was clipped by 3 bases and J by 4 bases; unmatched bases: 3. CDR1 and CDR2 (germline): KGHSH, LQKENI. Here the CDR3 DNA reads TGTGCCAGCTCACCGGGACAGGGAATCACTGAAGCTTTCTTT. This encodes CASSPGQGITEAFF.

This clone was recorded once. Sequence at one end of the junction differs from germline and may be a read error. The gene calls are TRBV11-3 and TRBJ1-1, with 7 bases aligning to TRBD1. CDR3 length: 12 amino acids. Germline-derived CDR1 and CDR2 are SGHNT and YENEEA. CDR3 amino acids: CASSVDRVQAFF. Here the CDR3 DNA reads TGTGCCAGCAGCGTAGACAGGGTTCAAGCTTTCTTT.

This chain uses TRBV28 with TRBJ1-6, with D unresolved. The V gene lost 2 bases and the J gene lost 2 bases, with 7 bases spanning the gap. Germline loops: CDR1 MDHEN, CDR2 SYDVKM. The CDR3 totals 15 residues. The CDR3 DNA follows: TGTGCCAGCAGTTTAGTTCACACCTATAATTCACCCCTCCACTTT. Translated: CASSLVHTYNSPLHF.

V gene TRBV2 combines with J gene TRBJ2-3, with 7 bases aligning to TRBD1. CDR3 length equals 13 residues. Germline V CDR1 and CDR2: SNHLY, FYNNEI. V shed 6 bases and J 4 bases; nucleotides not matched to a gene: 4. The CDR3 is CASRLQGPDTQYF. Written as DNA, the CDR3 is TGTGCCAGCAGATTACAGGGGCCAGATACGCAGTATTTT. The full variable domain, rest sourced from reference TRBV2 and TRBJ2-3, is EPEVTQTPSHQVTQMGQEVILRCVPISNHLYFYWYRQILGQKVEFLVSFYNNEISEKSEIFDDQFSVERPDGSNFTLKIRSTKLEDSAMYFCASRLQGPDTQYFGPGTRLTVL.

The CDR3: CASSQGWTGSPLHF. CDR3 bases: TGTGCCAGCAGCCAAGGGTGGACAGGGTCACCCCTCCACTTT. This sequence joins TRBV3-1 (or the pseudogene TRBV3-2) and TRBJ1-6; 8 bases agree with TRBD1. The CDR3 totals 14 residues. J was trimmed by 10 bases and V by 1 base; bases with no gene match: 3. Germline assignment: CDR1 LGHDT and CDR2 YNNKEL (reference sequence).

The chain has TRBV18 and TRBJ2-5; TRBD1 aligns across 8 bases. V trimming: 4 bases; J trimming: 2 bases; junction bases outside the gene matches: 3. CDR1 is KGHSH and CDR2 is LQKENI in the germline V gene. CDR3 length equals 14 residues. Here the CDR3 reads CASSLHRGQETQYF. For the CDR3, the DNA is TGTGCCAGCTCACTTCACAGGGGGCAAGAGACCCAGTACTTC.

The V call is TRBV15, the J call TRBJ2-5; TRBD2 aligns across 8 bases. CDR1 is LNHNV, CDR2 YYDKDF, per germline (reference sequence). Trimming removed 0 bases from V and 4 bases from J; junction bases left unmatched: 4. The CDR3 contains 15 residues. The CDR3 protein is CATSRDRGGPETQYF. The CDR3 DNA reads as TGTGCCACCAGCAGAGATCGGGGGGGGCCAGAGACCCAGTACTTC.